This T cell receptor (beta chain) derives from a study of cytotoxic CD8 clonotypes in ibrutinib-treated CLL. Turning to the study itself: Of a cohort that held around 10 relapsed/refractory and fewer than 16 treatment-naive patients, 17 to 18 were IGHV unmutated. The taking of response samples occurred after a median about 13 months of treatment, with a range of 6 to 36. The samples contained over 250,000 productive templates on average. They also contained an average of about 100,000 productive rearrangements.

The CDR3 consists of 14 residues. Germline CDR1 and CDR2: GTSNPN and SVGIG (reference sequence). The ends were cut back, 1 base at V and 7 bases at J, with 16 bases in the middle. Study-wide findings and caveats: Age-matched healthy donor levels were exceeded by baseline clonality, which tracked circulating CD8+ T-cell counts.

This clone has only a few counts. Its specificity is unknown. Data came from immunoSEQ multiplex PCR; TCRdb stores just in-frame clones and leaves some out. The sample gives around 150,000 clones, roughly 86% of which show up once; roughly 1.9% is in the top ten. This chain connects TRBV30 to TRBJ1-2; D is perhaps TRBD1 (6 bases). The specimen was PBMCs, collected after 12 months of ibrutinib treatment. The receptor was isolated from a human donor with chronic lymphocytic leukemia. CDR3 sequence reads: CAWSGGGERRGYTF. The CDR3 DNA reads TGTGCCTGGAGTGGAGGGGGGGAACGGCGTGGCTACACCTTC.